A single sample is the source of the 3 T cell receptor beta chains below, sequenced in a study of cytomegalovirus exposure and HLA in healthy donors. With 60 Vbeta and 13 Jbeta primers, the PCR was carried out. Sequencing used immunoSEQ multiplex PCR; TCRdb keeps in-frame clones, though not all of them. The table lists nearly 110,000 clones, 65% to 85% of them singletons. Sequencing was done on a sample of PBMCs. The receptors here all came from a man aged 18 to 30 in good health and CMV-seronegative.

This clone has more than one count but fewer than ten. The chain joins TRBV7-9 to TRBJ1-6; the D is unclear. CDR3 size: 17 residues. Germline V gene sequence: CDR1 SEHNR, CDR2 FQNEAQ (reference sequence). Between the trimmed V and J ends, which lost 1 base and 11 bases, there was a span of 21 bases. The CDR3 nucleotides read TGTGCCAGCAGCTTAGAATCGTTCGGCTCTGAGGGTCCACCCCTCCACTTT. This sequence encodes CASSLESFGSEGPPLHF.

The chain has TRBV6-4 and TRBJ2-7; 9 bases fit TRBD1. Germline loops: CDR1 MRHNA, CDR2 SNTAGT. The CDR3 has 13 residues. V was pared by 5 bases and J by 6 bases, with 5 bases of the junction left unmatched. Here the CDR3 DNA reads TGTGCCAGCAGTACCGGGACAGGGACCGAGCAGTACTTC. It yields the protein CASSTGTGTEQYF.

J is TRBJ1-2 and V is TRBV7-9, with 7 bases aligning to TRBD1. V shed 2 bases and J 4 bases; nucleotides not matched to a gene: 4. Germline CDR1 reads SEHNR; CDR2 reads FQNEAQ (reference sequence). The CDR3 is 14 residues long. For the CDR3, the DNA is TGTGCCAGCAGCTTACTGTCAGGGGGCTATGGCTACACCTTC. Residues: CASSLLSGGYGYTF.